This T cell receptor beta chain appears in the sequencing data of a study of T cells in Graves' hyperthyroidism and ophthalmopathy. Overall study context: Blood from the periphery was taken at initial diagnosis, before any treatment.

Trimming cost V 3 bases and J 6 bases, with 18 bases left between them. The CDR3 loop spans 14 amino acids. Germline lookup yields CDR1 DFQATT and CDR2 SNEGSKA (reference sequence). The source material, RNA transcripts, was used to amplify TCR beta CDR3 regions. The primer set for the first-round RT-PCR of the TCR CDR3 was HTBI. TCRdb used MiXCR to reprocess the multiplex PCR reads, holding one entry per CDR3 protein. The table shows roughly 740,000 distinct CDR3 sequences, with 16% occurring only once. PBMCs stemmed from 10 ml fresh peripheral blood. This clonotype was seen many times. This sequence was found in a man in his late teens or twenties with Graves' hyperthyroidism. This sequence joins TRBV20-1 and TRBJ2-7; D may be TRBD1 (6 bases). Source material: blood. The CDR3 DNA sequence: TGCAGTGCTAGTCAGGGGCTAGCAGGATCCGAGCAGTACTTC. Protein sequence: CSASQGLAGSEQYF.